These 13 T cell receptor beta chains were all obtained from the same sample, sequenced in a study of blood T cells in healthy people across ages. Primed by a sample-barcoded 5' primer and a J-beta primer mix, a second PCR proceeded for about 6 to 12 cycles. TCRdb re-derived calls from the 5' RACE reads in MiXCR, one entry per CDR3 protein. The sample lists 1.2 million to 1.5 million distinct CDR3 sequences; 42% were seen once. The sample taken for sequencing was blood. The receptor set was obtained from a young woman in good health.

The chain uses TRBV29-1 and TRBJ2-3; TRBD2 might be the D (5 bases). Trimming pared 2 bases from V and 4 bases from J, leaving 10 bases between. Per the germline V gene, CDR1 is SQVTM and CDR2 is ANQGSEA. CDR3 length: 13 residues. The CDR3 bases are TGCAGCGTTGAACTAGGAGGAGCAGATACGCAGTATTTT. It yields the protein CSVELGGADTQYF.

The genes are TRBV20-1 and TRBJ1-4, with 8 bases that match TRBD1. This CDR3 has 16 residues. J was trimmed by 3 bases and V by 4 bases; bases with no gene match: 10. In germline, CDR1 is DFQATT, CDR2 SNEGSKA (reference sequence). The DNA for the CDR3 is TGCAGTGCTACTGCGACAGGGGCGCGGGCTAATGAAAAACTGTTTTTT. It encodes CSATATGARANEKLFF.

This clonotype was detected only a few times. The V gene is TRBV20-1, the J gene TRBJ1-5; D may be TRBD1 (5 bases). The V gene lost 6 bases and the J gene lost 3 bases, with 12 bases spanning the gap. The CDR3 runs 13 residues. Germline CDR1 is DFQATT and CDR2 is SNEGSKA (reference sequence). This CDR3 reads CSASDSNNQPQHF. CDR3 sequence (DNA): TGCAGTGCCTCCGACAGCAACAATCAGCCCCAGCATTTT.

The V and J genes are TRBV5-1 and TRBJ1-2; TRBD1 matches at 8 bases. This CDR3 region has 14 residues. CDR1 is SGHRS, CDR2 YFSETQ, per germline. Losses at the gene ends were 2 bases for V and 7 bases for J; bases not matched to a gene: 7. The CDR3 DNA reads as TGCGCCAGCAGCTTTACAGGGGGAGGAGGTGGCTACACCTTC. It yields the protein CASSFTGGGGGYTF.

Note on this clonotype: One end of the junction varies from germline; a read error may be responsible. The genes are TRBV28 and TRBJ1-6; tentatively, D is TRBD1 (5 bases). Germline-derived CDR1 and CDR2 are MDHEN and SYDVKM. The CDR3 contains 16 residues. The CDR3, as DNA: TGTGCCAGCAGGCCTACCCGGGACGGCAATAATTCACCCCCCCACTTT. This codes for CASRPTRDGNNSPPHF.

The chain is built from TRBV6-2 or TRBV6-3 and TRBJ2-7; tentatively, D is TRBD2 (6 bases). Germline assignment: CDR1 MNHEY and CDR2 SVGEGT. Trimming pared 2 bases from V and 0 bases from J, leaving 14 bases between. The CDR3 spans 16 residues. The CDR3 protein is CASSYSLREPSYEQYF. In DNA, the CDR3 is TGTGCCAGCAGTTACAGCTTGCGGGAACCCTCCTACGAGCAGTACTTC.

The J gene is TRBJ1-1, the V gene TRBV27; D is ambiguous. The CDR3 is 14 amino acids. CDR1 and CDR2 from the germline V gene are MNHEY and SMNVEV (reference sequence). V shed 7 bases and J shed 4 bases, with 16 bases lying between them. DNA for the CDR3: TGTGCCAGCACTCCAGGTTTACCCAGCACTGAAGCTTTCTTT. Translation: CASTPGLPSTEAFF.

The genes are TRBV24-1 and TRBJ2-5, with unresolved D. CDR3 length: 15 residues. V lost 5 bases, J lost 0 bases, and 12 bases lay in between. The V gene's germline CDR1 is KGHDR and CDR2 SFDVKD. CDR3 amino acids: CATSGAGLDQETQYF. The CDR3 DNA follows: TGTGCCACCAGTGGAGCAGGTCTAGACCAAGAGACCCAGTACTTC.

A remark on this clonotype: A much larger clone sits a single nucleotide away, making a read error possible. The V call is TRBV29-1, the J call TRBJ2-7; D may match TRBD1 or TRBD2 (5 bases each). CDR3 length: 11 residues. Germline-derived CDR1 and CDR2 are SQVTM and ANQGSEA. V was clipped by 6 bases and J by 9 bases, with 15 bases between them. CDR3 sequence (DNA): TGCAGCGTCGAACTAGGGACGGGGCAGTACTTC. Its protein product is CSVELGTGQYF.

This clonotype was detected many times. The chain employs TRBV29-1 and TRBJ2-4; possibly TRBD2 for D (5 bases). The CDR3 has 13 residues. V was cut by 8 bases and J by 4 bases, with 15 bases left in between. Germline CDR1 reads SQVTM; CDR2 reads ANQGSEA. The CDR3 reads CSTLEDGKNIQYF. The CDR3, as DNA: TGCAGCACATTGGAGGACGGAAAAAACATTCAGTACTTC.

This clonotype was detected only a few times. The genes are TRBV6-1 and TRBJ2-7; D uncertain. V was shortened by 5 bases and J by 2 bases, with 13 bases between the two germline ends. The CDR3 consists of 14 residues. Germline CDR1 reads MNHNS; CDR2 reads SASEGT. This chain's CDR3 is CASSLSDGPYEQYF. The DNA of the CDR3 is TGTGCCAGCAGTCTAAGCGACGGGCCCTACGAGCAGTACTTC.

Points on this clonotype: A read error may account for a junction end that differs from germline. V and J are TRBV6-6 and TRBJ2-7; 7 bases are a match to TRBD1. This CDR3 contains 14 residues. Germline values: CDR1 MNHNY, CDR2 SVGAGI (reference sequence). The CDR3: CVSRPGQEPYEQYF. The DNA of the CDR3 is TGTGTCAGCAGACCCGGACAGGAACCCTACGAGCAGTACTTC.

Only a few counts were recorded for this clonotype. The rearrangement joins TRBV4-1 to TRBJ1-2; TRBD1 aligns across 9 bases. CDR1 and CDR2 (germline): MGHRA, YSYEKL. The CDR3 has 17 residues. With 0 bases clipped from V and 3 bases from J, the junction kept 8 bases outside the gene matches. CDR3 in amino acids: CASSQETYTGGYYGYTF. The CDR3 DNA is TGCGCCAGCAGCCAAGAGACTTATACAGGGGGCTACTATGGCTACACCTTC.